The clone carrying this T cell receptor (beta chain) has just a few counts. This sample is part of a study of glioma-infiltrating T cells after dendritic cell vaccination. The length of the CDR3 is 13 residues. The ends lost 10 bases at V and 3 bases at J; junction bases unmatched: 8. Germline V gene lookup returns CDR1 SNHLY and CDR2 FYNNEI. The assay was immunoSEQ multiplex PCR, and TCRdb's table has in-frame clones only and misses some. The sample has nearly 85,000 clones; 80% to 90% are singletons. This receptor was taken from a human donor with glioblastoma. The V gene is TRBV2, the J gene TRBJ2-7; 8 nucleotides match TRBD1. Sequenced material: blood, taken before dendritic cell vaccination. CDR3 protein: CATGQGELYEQYF. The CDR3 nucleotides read TGTGCCACAGGACAGGGCGAACTCTACGAGCAGTACTTC. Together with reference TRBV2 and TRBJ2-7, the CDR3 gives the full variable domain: EPEVTQTPSHQVTQMGQEVILRCVPISNHLYFYWYRQILGQKVEFLVSFYNNEISEKSEIFDDQFSVERPDGSNFTLKIRSTKLEDSAMYFCATGQGELYEQYFGPGTRLTVT.